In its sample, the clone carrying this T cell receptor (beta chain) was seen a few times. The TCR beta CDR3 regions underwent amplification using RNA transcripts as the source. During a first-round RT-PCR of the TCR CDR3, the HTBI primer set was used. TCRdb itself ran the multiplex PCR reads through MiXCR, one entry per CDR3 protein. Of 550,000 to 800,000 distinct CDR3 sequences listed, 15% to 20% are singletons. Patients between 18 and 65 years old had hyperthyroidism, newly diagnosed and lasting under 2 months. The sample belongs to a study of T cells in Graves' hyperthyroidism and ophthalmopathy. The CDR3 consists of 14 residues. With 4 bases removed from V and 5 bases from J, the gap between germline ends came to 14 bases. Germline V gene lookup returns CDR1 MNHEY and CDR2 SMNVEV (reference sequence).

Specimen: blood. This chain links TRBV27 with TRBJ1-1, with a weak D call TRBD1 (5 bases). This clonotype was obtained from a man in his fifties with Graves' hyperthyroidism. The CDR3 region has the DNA TGTGCCAGCAGTTCCTCAGGGATATCGACTGAAGCTTTCTTT. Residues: CASSSSGISTEAFF.